Listed here are 13 T cell receptor beta chains from one sample, sequenced in a study of breast tumors, draining lymph nodes, adjacent tissues (dated by TCRdb to 2016 to 2017). Lymph node samples came from the axillary draining lymph nodes of breast cancer patients. Libraries came from multiplex PCR. The sequencing machine was an Illumina HiSeq 2000. TCRdb handled the public reads itself, with Q25 trimming in fastp and clone calling in MiXCR, and kept productive beta chains. CDR3 protein sequences are deduplicated, and each keeps its most common genes and DNA. Here the sample has 200,000 or so distinct CDR3 sequences; roughly 31% occur a single time. The top ten hold roughly 4% of the sample. Sample: axillary lymph node tissue. These receptors originate from a female donor with breast cancer. Some clones in this sample may be carry-over from other donors' samples.

Note on this clonotype: A junction boundary mismatches the germline segment, possibly from a read error. This chain joins TRBV25-1 and TRBJ1-5; possibly TRBD1 for D (5 bases). CDR3 length equals 16 residues. The germline gives CDR1 MGHDK, CDR2 SYGVNS. CDR3 nucleotides: TGTGCCTGCAGTGCTAAGCCCGGGGGTAGCAATCAGCCCCAGCATTTT. Translated, it gives CACSAKPGGSNQPQHF.

The sample holds a few counts of this clonotype. J is TRBJ1-2 and V is TRBV30; 8 bases are a match to TRBD1. V was clipped by 1 base and J by 1 base; unmatched bases: 5. The CDR3 length is 15 residues. The V gene's germline CDR1 is GTSNPN and CDR2 SVGIG (reference sequence). CDR3 bases: TGTGCCTGGAGTGCCGGACAGGGTTTTAACTATGGCTACACCTTC. It specifies CAWSAGQGFNYGYTF.

The chain carries TRBV7-6 and TRBJ1-2; 7 nucleotides match TRBD1. The V segment lost 5 bases and the J segment 0 bases; nucleotides outside the gene matches: 12. CDR1 is SGHVS and CDR2 is FNYEAQ in the germline V gene. The CDR3 contains 17 residues. CDR3 sequence: CASSPTGTLKTNYGYTF. Here the CDR3 DNA reads TGTGCCAGCAGCCCGACAGGGACCTTAAAAACTAACTATGGCTACACCTTC.

This clonotype was recorded at least ten times. The rearrangement joins TRBV28 to TRBJ1-6, with D possibly being TRBD1 (5 bases). The germline CDR1 and CDR2 sequences are MDHEN and SYDVKM. Trimming shortened V by 5 bases and J by 6 bases, and 11 bases separated the two germline ends. The CDR3 is 14 residues long. The CDR3 region is CASSPSGPNSPLHF. DNA of the CDR3: TGTGCCAGCAGTCCCTCAGGGCCTAATTCACCCCTCCACTTT. Based on the CDR3 plus reference TRBV28 and TRBJ1-6, the full variable domain is DVKVTQSSRYLVKRTGEKVFLECVQDMDHENMFWYRQDPGLGLRLIYFSYDVKMKEKGDIPEGYSVSREKKERFSLILESASTNQTSMYLCASSPSGPNSPLHFGNGTRLTVT.

The genes are TRBV3-1 and TRBJ2-5, with TRBD2 matching over 10 bases. This CDR3 region has 17 residues. After removal of 0 bases from V and 1 base from J, the junction contained 5 bases not matched to a gene. Germline lookup yields CDR1 LGHDT and CDR2 YNNKEL (reference sequence). CDR3 DNA: TGTGCCAGCAGCCAAGATCTCCTAGCGGGAGCCCAAGAGACCCAGTACTTC. Amino acids: CASSQDLLAGAQETQYF.

This clonotype was observed at least ten times. The rearrangement uses TRBV19 and TRBJ2-7, with TRBD2 matching over 7 bases. The germline V gene encodes CDR1 LNHDA and CDR2 SQIVND (reference sequence). V lost 6 bases to trimming and J lost 0 bases; unmatched junction nucleotides: 11. This CDR3 has 16 amino acids. Written as DNA, the CDR3 is TGTGCCAGTAGCCCTTTTTCTGGCGGGAGCTCCTACGAGCAGTACTTC. The encoded protein is CASSPFSGGSSYEQYF.

The V call is TRBV29-1, the J call TRBJ2-3; D possibly corresponds to TRBD2 (5 bases). This CDR3 region has 13 residues. The ends were cut back, 6 bases at V and 4 bases at J, with 14 bases in the middle. CDR1 and CDR2 (germline): SQVTM, ANQGSEA. Written as DNA, the CDR3 is TGCAGCGTATGCCTGAGCGGTTCAGATACGCAGTATTTT. Encoded protein: CSVCLSGSDTQYF.

By its share, this clonotype is medium-sized. V gene TRBV5-1 combines with J gene TRBJ2-7, with 7 bases identical to TRBD2. The length of the CDR3 is 13 residues. Unmatched junction bases numbered 2, after V lost 5 bases and J lost 0 bases. Germline V CDR1 and CDR2: SGHRS, YFSETQ. This CDR3 reads CASRPSGSYEQYF. The CDR3 DNA follows: TGCGCCAGCAGGCCTAGCGGCTCCTACGAGCAGTACTTC.

This clonotype has at least ten counts. The chain joins TRBV19 to TRBJ1-5, with 8 bases that match TRBD1. The CDR3 runs to 17 residues. Germline loops: CDR1 LNHDA, CDR2 SQIVND (reference sequence). The junction had 10 bases not matched to a gene; V was cut back by 5 bases and J by 1 base. The CDR3 nucleotides are TGTGCCAGTAGTTACCGGACAGGGAAGGTGAGCAATCAGCCCCAGCATTTT. This sequence encodes CASSYRTGKVSNQPQHF. Together with reference TRBV19 and TRBJ1-5, the CDR3 gives the full variable domain: DGGITQSPKYLFRKEGQNVTLSCEQNLNHDAMYWYRQDPGQGLRLIYYSQIVNDFQKGDIAEGYSVSREKKESFPLTVTSAQKNPTAFYLCASSYRTGKVSNQPQHFGDGTRLSIL.

This clonotype was seen repeatedly, ten times or more. The chain has TRBV19 and TRBJ2-1, with no clear D. CDR1 is LNHDA and CDR2 is SQIVND in the germline V gene (reference sequence). Trimming took off 5 bases at V and 1 base at J, with 12 bases between the two ends. The CDR3 length is 15 residues. CDR3 loop: CASSPATLSYNEQFF. The CDR3 bases are TGTGCCAGTAGTCCGGCGACCTTATCCTACAATGAGCAGTTCTTC.

The DNA of the CDR3 is TGCGCCAGCAGCGAACAGGGGGCGCTAGGAACTGAAGCTTTCTTT. The encoded protein is CASSEQGALGTEAFF. This chain joins TRBV10-2 and TRBJ1-1; 9 bases are a match to TRBD1. Germline CDR1 is WSHSY and CDR2 is SAAADI. V dropped 6 bases and J dropped 5; count of bases not matched to a gene: 10. The CDR3 length is 15 residues.

This clonotype was seen only a few times. The rearrangement uses TRBV3-2 and TRBJ1-2. TRBV3-2 is reported as a pseudogene. The CDR3 extends over 16 amino acids. The CDR3 sequence: CASSQPSLGGGYGYTF. The CDR3 coding sequence is TGTGCCAGCAGCCAACCCTCCCTAGGGGGTGGCTATGGCTACACCTTC.

This clonotype was recorded at least ten times. This rearrangement joins TRBV12-3 or TRBV12-4 to TRBJ2-3; D might be TRBD2 (5 bases). This CDR3 region has 14 residues. V dropped 3 bases and J dropped 7 bases, with 14 bases sitting between them. The CDR3 reads CASSFELGGYTQYF. CDR3 DNA sequence: TGTGCCAGCAGTTTTGAACTAGGAGGTTATACGCAGTATTTT.